This T cell receptor beta chain was identified during a study of technical replicates of blood from several donors. Clones were sequenced by immunoSEQ multiplex PCR, and TCRdb holds only the in-frame ones, with some missing. Of tens of thousands of clones in the sample, 70% to 90% were seen once. There are 16 residues in the CDR3. The germline V gene has CDR1 LGHNA and CDR2 YNFKEQ. V shed 3 bases and J 1 base; nucleotides not matched to a gene: 4. The TCR sequence derives from a human donor in good health. Some clones in this sample may be carry-over from other donors' samples. The chain carries TRBV4-2 and TRBJ2-7; 12 bases fit TRBD2. The sample comprised PBMCs. CDR3 amino acids: CASSQEGLAGSYEQYF. In DNA, the CDR3 is TGTGCCAGCAGCCAGGAGGGACTAGCGGGTTCCTACGAGCAGTACTTC.